What follows describes a single TCR beta chain. This sample was taken from a study of control samples from healthy donors and cancer patients. Method: immunoSEQ multiplex PCR; TCRdb's copy keeps in-frame clones and lacks some. Seen here are tens of thousands of clones, approximately 86% observed once, and the top ten hold 1.6%. The TCR sequence derives from a woman in her forties with lung cancer. Material: PBMCs.

Written as DNA, the CDR3 is TGCGCCAGCAGCTTAGGACAGGCGACCTACGAGCAGTACTTC. Amino acids: CASSLGQATYEQYF. The chain employs TRBV5-1 and TRBJ2-7, with 7 bases identical to TRBD1. The CDR3 runs to 14 residues. Looked up from germline, CDR1 is SGHRS and CDR2 is YFSETQ. Losses at the gene ends were 2 bases for V and 2 bases for J; bases not matched to a gene: 4.